This record covers a single T cell receptor beta chain. Its target is unknown. The V gene lost 7 bases and the J gene lost 6 bases, with 15 bases spanning the gap. There are 13 residues in the CDR3. Germline lookup yields CDR1 SQVTM and CDR2 ANQGSEA. The sample comes from a study of beta chain features in type 1 diabetes. Study-wide points: Researchers report that Type 1 diabetes patients had moderately but significantly shorter TCRB CDR3s across all four CD4+ subsets. PCR could preferentially amplify shorter templates, alike in patients and controls.

The study reverse transcribed the entire isolated RNA, so it sequenced expressed TCRB transcripts. Method: immunoSEQ multiplex PCR; TCRdb's copy keeps in-frame clones and lacks some. The sample lists about 160,000 clones, approximately 9% seen once, with over 0.5% in the top ten. Material: central memory CD4+ T cells from blood. V and J are TRBV29-1 and TRBJ2-2, with a tentative D call TRBD2 (6 bases). This clonotype originated in a woman aged 18 to 35 with type 1 diabetes. The CDR3 region has the DNA TGCAGCGCCGCCAGGTCGGGGGCCGGGGAGCTGTTTTTT. It codes for CSAARSGAGELFF.